The clone carrying this T cell receptor beta chain was counted at least ten times. The lymph nodes were axillary draining lymph nodes from breast cancer patients. This record comes from a study of breast tumors, draining lymph nodes, adjacent tissues. TCRdb called the multiplex PCR reads again in MiXCR, with one record for every CDR3 protein. Here the sample spans approximately 89,000 distinct CDR3 sequences, roughly 30% being singletons. The J segment lost 4 bases and the V segment lost 1 base, leaving 5 bases of the junction unmatched. Germline CDR1 reads LGHDT; CDR2 reads YNNKEL (reference sequence). The CDR3 is made up of 15 amino acids.

Sequencing was done on a sample of axillary lymph node tissue. This clonotype originated in a female donor with breast cancer. Some clones in this sample may be carry-over from other donors' samples. The chain couples TRBV3-1 to TRBJ2-7, with 9 bases that match TRBD1. The CDR3 loop reads CASSQAGQGPYEQYF. CDR3 bases: TGTGCCAGCAGCCAAGCGGGACAGGGCCCATACGAGCAGTACTTC.